The T cell receptor (beta chain) under discussion was sequenced for a study of T cell repertoires in cytomegalovirus infection. In TCRdb, the reads were re-called with MiXCR into one record per CDR3 protein. The table has over 450,000 distinct CDR3 sequences, about 11% seen once. There are many counts of this clonotype. Trimming took off 2 bases at V and 4 bases at J, with 17 bases between the two ends. Germline lookup yields CDR1 SGHVS and CDR2 FNYEAQ. CDR3 length: 16 residues. The clonotype originates from a human donor in good health (CMV status not recorded). Some clones in this sample may be carry-over from other donors' samples. Sequencing was carried out using PBMCs. The V call is TRBV7-6, the J call TRBJ1-1; D is uncertain. CDR3 DNA sequence: TGTGCCAGCAGCTTATTTTCTCCGGGCGGCGGCACTGAAGCTTTCTTT. As protein: CASSLFSPGGGTEAFF.